This TCR beta chain originates from a study of cytomegalovirus exposure and HLA in healthy donors. The PCR was carried out with 60 Vbeta primers and 13 Jbeta primers. Some clones are missing from TCRdb's copy, which holds only in-frame ones; the method was immunoSEQ multiplex PCR. The sample includes 150,000 to 200,000 clones, 82% of them seen just once. The CDR3 contains 18 residues. The germline gives CDR1 SGHRS, CDR2 YFSETQ. Remarks on this clone: At one end, the junction sequence differs from germline, possibly due to a read error.

This clonotype originated in a male donor in good health and CMV-seropositive. This chain connects TRBV5-1 to TRBJ2-6, with D perhaps TRBD1 (5 bases). Sequenced: PBMCs. CDR3 in DNA: TGCGCCAGCAGCTTGGGGCAGGGTACCGCCTCTGGGGCCAACGGCCTGACTTTC. This translates into CASSLGQGTASGANGLTF.